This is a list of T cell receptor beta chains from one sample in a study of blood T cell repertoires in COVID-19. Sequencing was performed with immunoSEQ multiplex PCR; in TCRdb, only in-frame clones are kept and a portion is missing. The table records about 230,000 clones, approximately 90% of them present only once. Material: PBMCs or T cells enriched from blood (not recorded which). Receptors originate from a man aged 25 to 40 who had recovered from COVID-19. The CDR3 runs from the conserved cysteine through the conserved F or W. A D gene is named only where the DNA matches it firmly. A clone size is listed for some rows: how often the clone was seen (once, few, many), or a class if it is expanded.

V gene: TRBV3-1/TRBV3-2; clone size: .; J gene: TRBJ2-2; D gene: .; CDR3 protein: CASSQVVGSRELFF; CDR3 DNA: TGTGCCAGCAGCCAAGTCGTTGGGAGTAGGGAGCTGTTTTTT
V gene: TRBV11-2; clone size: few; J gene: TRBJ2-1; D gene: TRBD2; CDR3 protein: CASSSGTTYNEQFF; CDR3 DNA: TGTGCCAGCAGCTCCGGGACTACCTACAATGAGCAGTTCTTC
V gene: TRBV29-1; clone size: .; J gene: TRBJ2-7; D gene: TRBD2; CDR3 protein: CSVLAGPTYEQYF; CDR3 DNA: TGCAGCGTATTAGCGGGACCAACCTACGAGCAGTACTTC
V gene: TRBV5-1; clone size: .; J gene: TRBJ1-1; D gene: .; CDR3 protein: CASSLFRAGMNTEAFF; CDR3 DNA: TGCGCCAGCAGCTTATTCAGGGCGGGAATGAACACTGAAGCTTTCTTT
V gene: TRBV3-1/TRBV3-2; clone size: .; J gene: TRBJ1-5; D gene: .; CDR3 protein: CASSRQWTPYCNQPQHF; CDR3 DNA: TGTGCCAGCAGCCGACAATGGACACCCTATTGCAATCAGCCCCAGCATTTT
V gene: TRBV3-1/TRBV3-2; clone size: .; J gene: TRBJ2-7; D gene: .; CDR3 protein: CASSHGHEQYF; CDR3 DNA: TGTGCCAGCAGCCATGGGCACGAGCAGTACTTC
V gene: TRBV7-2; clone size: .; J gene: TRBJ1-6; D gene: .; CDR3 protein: CASSLARGGVGESPLHF; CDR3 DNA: TGTGCCAGCAGCTTAGCGCGGGGAGGTGTGGGGGAATCACCCCTCCACTTT
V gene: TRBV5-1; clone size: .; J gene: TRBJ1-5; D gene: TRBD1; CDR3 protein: CASKSGDRGFVSNQPQHF; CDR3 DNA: TGCGCCAGCAAGTCGGGGGACAGGGGTTTTGTGAGCAATCAGCCCCAGCATTTT
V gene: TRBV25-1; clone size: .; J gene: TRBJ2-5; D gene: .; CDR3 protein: CASSEQGVRGQETQYF; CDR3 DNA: TGTGCCAGCAGTGAACAAGGAGTCAGGGGACAAGAGACCCAGTACTTC
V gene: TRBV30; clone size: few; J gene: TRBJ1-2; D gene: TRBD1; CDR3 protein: CAWIRDRGRGGYTF; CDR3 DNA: TGTGCCTGGATCCGGGACAGGGGGCGAGGAGGCTACACCTTC
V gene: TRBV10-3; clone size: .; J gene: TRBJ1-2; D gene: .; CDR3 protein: CAISESGPGRNYGYTF; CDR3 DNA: TGTGCCATCAGTGAGTCGGGCCCGGGGAGAAACTATGGCTACACCTTC
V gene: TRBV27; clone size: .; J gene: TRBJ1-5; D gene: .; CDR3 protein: CASSSLRGDSNQPQHF; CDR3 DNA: TGTGCCAGCAGTTCACTGCGGGGTGATAGCAATCAGCCCCAGCATTTT
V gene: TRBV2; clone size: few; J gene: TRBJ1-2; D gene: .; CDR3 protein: CASSPGSDYGYTF; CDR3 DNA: TGTGCCAGCAGTCCAGGGTCCGACTATGGCTACACCTTC
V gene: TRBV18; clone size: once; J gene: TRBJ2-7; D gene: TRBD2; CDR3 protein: CASSPPGGRTLDEQYF; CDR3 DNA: TGTGCCAGCTCACCACCGGGAGGGCGGACTTTGGACGAGCAGTACTTC
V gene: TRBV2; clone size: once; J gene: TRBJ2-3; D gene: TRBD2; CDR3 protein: CASRRDYSTDTQYF; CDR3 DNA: TGTGCCAGCAGGAGGGACTACTCCACAGATACGCAGTATTTT
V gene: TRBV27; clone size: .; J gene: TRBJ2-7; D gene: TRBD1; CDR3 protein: CASSPSTGGNYEQYF; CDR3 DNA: TGTGCCAGCAGTCCCTCGACAGGGGGCAACTACGAGCAGTACTTC
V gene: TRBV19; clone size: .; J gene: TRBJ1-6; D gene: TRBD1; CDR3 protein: CASSIADRDASYNSPLHF; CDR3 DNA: TGTGCCAGTAGTATTGCGGACAGGGACGCGTCCTATAATTCACCCCTCCACTTT
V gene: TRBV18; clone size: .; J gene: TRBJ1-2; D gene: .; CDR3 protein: CASSPPNLNYGYTF; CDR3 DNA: TGTGCCAGCTCACCGCCAAACTTAAACTATGGCTACACCTTC
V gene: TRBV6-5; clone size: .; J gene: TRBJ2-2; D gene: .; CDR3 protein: CASRGLTGELFF; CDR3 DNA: TGTGCCAGCAGGGGACTCACCGGGGAGCTGTTTTTT
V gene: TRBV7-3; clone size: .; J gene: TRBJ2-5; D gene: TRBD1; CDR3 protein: CASSSMTGGEETQYF; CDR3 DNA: TGTGCCAGCAGCTCCATGACAGGGGGCGAAGAGACCCAGTACTTC
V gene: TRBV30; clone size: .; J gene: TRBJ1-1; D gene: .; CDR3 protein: CAWSLVSSTYSQAFF; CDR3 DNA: TGTGCCTGGAGTTTGGTCTCCTCGACTTACTCTCAAGCTTTCTTT
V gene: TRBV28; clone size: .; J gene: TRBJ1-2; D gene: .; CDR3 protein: CAIQKQGKVLYGYTF; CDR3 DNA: TGTGCCATACAGAAACAGGGAAAGGTTTTGTATGGCTACACCTTC
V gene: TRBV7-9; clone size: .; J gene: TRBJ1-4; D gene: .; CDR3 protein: CASSFEGRLKLFF; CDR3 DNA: TGTGCCAGCAGCTTTGAGGGCAGACTGAAACTGTTTTTT
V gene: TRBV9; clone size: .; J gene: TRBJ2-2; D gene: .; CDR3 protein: CASSVGGKDGTGELFF; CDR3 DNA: TGTGCCAGCAGCGTAGGAGGGAAAGATGGGACCGGGGAGCTGTTTTTT
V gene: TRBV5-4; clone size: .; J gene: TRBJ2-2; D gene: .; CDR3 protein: CASSLGTIRGGELFF; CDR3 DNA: TGTGCCAGCAGCTTGGGAACCATCCGGGGAGGGGAGCTGTTTTTT
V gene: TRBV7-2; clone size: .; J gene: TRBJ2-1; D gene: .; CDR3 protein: CASSHTSGDEQFF; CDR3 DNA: TGTGCCAGCAGCCACACGTCGGGGGATGAGCAGTTCTTC
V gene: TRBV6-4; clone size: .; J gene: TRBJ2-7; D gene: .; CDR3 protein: CARGRGAHYEQYF; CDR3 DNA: TGTGCCAGGGGCAGGGGAGCACACTACGAGCAGTACTTC
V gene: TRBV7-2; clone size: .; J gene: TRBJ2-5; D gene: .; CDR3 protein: CASSNRVGETQYF; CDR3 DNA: TGTGCCAGCAGTAACAGGGTGGGGGAGACCCAGTACTTC
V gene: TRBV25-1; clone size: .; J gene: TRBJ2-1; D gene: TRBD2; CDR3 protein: CASSEFRLAGSALNEQFF; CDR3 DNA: TGTGCCAGCAGTGAATTTCGACTAGCGGGATCAGCCCTCAATGAGCAGTTCTTC
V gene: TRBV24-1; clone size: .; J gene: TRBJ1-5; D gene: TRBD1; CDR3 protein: CATSDSSGGANQPQHF; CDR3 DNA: TGTGCCACCAGTGACTCTTCAGGGGGTGCGAATCAGCCCCAGCATTTT
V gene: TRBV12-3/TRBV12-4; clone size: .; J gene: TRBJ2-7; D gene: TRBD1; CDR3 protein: CASRGTGAYEQYF; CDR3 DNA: TGTGCCAGCAGAGGGACAGGGGCCTACGAGCAGTACTTC
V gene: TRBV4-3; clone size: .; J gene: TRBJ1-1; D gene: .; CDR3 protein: CASSPDRYTEAFF; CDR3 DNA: TGCGCCAGCAGCCCCGACAGATACACTGAAGCTTTCTTT
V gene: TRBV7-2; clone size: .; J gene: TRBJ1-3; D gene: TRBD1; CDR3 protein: CASSLTGGSGNTIYF; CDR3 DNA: TGTGCCAGCAGCTTGACAGGGGGCTCTGGAAACACCATATATTTT
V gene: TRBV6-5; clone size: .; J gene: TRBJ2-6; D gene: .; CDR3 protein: CASSYAGGANVLTF; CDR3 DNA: TGTGCCAGCAGTTACGCCGGGGGGGCCAACGTCCTGACTTTC
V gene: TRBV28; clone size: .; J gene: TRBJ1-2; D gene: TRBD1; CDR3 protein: CASSLLRTGAYYGYTF; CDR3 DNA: TGTGCCAGCAGTTTACTGCGGACAGGGGCGTACTATGGCTACACCTTC
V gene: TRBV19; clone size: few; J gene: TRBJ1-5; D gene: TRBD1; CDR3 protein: CASQGKEGASNQPQHF; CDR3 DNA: TGTGCCAGCCAGGGTAAAGAGGGGGCGAGCAATCAGCCCCAGCATTTT
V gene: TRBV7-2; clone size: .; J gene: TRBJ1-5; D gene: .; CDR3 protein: CASSSQVNQPQHF; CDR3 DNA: TGTGCCAGCAGCTCACAGGTTAATCAGCCCCAGCATTTT
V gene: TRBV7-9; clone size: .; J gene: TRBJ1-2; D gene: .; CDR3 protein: CASTRSTGKNYGYTF; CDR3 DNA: TGTGCCAGCACCCGGAGTACAGGGAAAAACTATGGCTACACCTTC
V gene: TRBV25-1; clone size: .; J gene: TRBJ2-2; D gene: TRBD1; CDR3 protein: CASSKRQGATTGELFF; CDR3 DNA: TGTGCCAGCAGTAAACGACAGGGGGCGACCACCGGGGAGCTGTTTTTT
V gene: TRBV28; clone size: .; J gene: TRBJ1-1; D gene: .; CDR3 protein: CASGGGRALTEAFF; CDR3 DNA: TGTGCCAGCGGGGGCGGGCGGGCCCTCACTGAAGCTTTCTTT